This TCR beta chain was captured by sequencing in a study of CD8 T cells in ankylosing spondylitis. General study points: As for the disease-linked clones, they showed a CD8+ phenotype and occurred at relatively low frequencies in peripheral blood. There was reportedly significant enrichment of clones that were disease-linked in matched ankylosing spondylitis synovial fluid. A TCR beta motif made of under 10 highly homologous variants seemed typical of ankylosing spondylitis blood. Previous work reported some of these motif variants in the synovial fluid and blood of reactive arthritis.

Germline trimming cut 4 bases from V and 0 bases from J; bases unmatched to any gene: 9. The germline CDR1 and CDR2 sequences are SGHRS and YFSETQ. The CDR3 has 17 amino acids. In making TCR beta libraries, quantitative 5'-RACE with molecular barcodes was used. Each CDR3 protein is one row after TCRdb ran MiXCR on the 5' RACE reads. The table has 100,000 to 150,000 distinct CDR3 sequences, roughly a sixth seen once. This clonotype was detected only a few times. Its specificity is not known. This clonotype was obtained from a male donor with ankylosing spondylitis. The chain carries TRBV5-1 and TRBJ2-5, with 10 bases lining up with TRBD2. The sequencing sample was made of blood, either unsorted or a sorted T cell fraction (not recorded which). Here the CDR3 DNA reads TGCGCCAGCAGCCCACAGGCTAGCGGGAGTTACCAAGAGACCCAGTACTTC. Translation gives CASSPQASGSYQETQYF.